This is a list of T cell receptor beta chains from one sample in a study of blood T cells in healthy people across ages. Via MiXCR, TCRdb re-called the 5' RACE reads, giving one row per CDR3 protein. The table records around 710,000 distinct CDR3 sequences, roughly 44% of them present only once. What was sequenced was blood. The receptors originated from a woman aged 60-70 years in good health. CDR3s include the opening cysteine and the closing phenylalanine or tryptophan. The D gene is left open where the match is weak. The size of a clone is reported for some rows only, either as once, few or many, or as a class for expanded clones.

V: TRBV3-1
D: .
J: TRBJ2-4
size: .
CDR3: CASSQDVGFRNIQYF
DNA: TGTGCCAGCAGCCAAGATGTGGGGTTTAGAAACATTCAGTACTTC

V: TRBV25-1
D: TRBD1
J: TRBJ1-2
size: .
CDR3: CASSETGWPNYGYTF
DNA: TGTGCCAGCAGTGAGACAGGGTGGCCTAACTATGGCTACACCTTC

V: TRBV6-2/TRBV6-3
D: .
J: TRBJ2-7
size: .
CDR3: CASIGPYPGYEQYF
DNA: TGTGCCAGCATCGGGCCCTATCCCGGCTACGAGCAGTACTTC

V: TRBV15
D: .
J: TRBJ2-5
size: .
CDR3: CATSRVGSGFSEQYF
DNA: TGTGCCACCAGCAGAGTTGGCAGTGGTTTCAGTGAGCAGTACTTC

V: TRBV7-8
D: .
J: TRBJ2-2
size: .
CDR3: CASSFLEPSVSGELFF
DNA: TGTGCCAGCAGCTTTTTAGAACCCAGTGTATCCGGGGAGCTGTTTTTT

V: TRBV9
D: .
J: TRBJ2-7
size: few
CDR3: CASSVRPNSYEQYF
DNA: TGTGCCAGCAGCGTAAGACCGAACTCCTACGAGCAGTACTTC

V: TRBV6-2/TRBV6-3
D: .
J: TRBJ2-5
size: .
CDR3: CASRWYQETQYF
DNA: TGTGCCTCCCGGTGGTACCAAGAGACCCAGTACTTC

V: TRBV9
D: .
J: TRBJ2-7
size: .
CDR3: CASSVEGKYYPNEQYF
DNA: TGTGCCAGCAGCGTAGAGGGGAAATACTACCCCAATGAGCAGTACTTC

V: TRBV6-6
D: .
J: TRBJ2-7
size: .
CDR3: CASSIIAYEQYF
DNA: TGTGCCAGCAGTATTATAGCCTACGAGCAGTACTTC

V: TRBV29-1
D: .
J: TRBJ1-2
size: .
CDR3: CSVGGRGGYTF
DNA: TGCAGCGTTGGGGGGAGAGGTGGCTACACCTTC

V: TRBV5-1
D: .
J: TRBJ1-1
size: .
CDR3: CASSRTRGTKNTEAFF
DNA: TGCGCCAGCAGCCGAACAAGGGGCACCAAGAACACTGAAGCTTTCTTT

V: TRBV7-2
D: .
J: TRBJ2-5
size: .
CDR3: CASRPTRGGETQYF
DNA: TGTGCCAGCAGACCTACTAGAGGCGGAGAGACCCAGTACTTC

V: TRBV11-1
D: TRBD1
J: TRBJ2-5
size: few
CDR3: CASSLATGGGETQYF
DNA: TGTGCCAGCAGCTTAGCCACAGGGGGCGGGGAGACCCAGTACTTC

V: TRBV9
D: .
J: TRBJ2-7
size: few
CDR3: CASSVNGNYEQYF
DNA: TGTGCCAGCAGCGTAAATGGGAACTACGAGCAGTACTTC

V: TRBV5-1
D: .
J: TRBJ2-1
size: many
CDR3: CASRVNNEQFF
DNA: TGCGCCAGCAGAGTCAACAATGAGCAGTTCTTC

V: TRBV29-1
D: .
J: TRBJ1-2
size: many
CDR3: CSVGNSWGAHGYTF
DNA: TGCAGCGTTGGTAACTCGTGGGGAGCCCATGGCTACACCTTC